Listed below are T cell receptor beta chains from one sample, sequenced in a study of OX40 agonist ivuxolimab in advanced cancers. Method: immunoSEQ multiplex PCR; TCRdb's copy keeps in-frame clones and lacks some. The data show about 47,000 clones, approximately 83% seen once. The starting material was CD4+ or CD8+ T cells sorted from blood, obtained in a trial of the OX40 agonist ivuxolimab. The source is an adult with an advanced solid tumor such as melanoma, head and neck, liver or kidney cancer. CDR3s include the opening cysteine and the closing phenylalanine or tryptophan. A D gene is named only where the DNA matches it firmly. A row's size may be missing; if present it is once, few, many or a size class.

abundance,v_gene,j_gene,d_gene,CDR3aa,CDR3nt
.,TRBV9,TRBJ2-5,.,CASSGVGWETQYF,TGTGCCAGCAGCGGTGTAGGGTGGGAGACCCAGTACTTC
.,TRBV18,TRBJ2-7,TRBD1,CASSSDRAEQYF,TGTGCCAGCTCATCGGACAGGGCCGAGCAGTACTTC
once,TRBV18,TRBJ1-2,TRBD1,CASSQGEGQGRYGYTF,TGTGCCAGCTCCCAAGGAGAGGGACAGGGTCGCTACGGCTACACCTTC
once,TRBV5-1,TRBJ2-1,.,CASSLQYNEQFF,TGCGCCAGCAGCTTACAGTACAATGAGCAGTTCTTC
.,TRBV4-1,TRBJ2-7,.,CASSQDGTKTYEQYF,TGCGCCAGCAGCCAAGACGGGACAAAAACCTACGAGCAGTACTTC
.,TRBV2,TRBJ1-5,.,CASSERQASNQPQHF,TGTGCCAGCAGTGAACGACAGGCAAGCAATCAGCCCCAGCATTTT
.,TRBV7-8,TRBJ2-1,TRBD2,CASSPGTSGISNEQFF,TGTGCCAGCAGCCCGGGGACTAGCGGGATCTCCAATGAGCAGTTCTTC
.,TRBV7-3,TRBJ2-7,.,CASSLNTQYEQYF,TGTGCCAGCAGCTTAAACACGCAATACGAGCAGTACTTC
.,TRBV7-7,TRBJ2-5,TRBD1,CASSRQGLETQYF,TGTGCTAGCAGCCGACAGGGTTTGGAGACCCAGTACTTC
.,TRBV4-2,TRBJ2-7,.,CASSQGTGWGEQYF,TGTGCCAGCAGCCAAGGCACCGGATGGGGCGAGCAGTACTTC
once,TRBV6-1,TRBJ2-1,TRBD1,CASRAERTGSSEQFF,TGTGCCAGCAGAGCGGAGAGGACAGGGTCTTCTGAGCAGTTCTTC
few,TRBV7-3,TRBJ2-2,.,CASSLTGGSSTGKVGTGELFF,TGTGCCAGCAGCTTAACCGGCGGATCAAGCACAGGGAAGGTCGGCACCGGGGAGCTGTTTTTT
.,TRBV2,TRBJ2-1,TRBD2,CASTGTGLAGVGGWPNEQFF,TGTGCCAGCACTGGGACAGGACTAGCGGGAGTGGGGGGCTGGCCCAATGAGCAGTTCTTC
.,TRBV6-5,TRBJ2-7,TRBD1,CASSYPDRVEEQYF,TGTGCCAGCAGTTACCCGGACAGGGTGGAGGAGCAGTACTTC
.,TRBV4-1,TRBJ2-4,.,CASSQDYQGWSKNIQYF,TGCGCCAGCAGCCAAGATTACCAGGGTTGGTCCAAAAACATTCAGTACTTC
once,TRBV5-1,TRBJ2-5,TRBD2,CASSLGTGGPEETQYF,TGCGCCAGCAGCTTGGGGACGGGAGGGCCTGAAGAGACCCAGTACTTC
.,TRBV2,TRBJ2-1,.,CASSPDWGREQFF,TGTGCCAGCAGCCCCGACTGGGGACGTGAGCAGTTCTTC
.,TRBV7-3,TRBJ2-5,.,CASSLGPGAQETQYF,TGTGCCAGCAGCTTAGGCCCGGGGGCCCAAGAGACCCAGTACTTC
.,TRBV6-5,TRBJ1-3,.,CASSYSRPLTGNTIYF,TGTGCCAGCAGTTACTCGAGGCCACTGACGGGAAACACCATATATTTT
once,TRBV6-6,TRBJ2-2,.,CASRPGTRGTGELFF,TGTGCCAGCAGACCTGGGACACGGGGAACCGGGGAGCTGTTTTTT
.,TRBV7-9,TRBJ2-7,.,CASSRDSSYEQYF,TGTGCCAGCAGCCGGGACTCCTCCTACGAGCAGTACTTC
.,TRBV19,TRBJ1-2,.,CASSRFHNGVDYGYTF,TGTGCCAGTAGTCGGTTCCACAATGGTGTGGACTATGGCTACACCTTC
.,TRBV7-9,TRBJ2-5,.,CASSYLSGAETQYF,TGTGCCAGCAGCTATTTGTCGGGAGCCGAGACCCAGTACTTC
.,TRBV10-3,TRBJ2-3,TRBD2,CAIRSGRAQDTQYF,TGTGCCATCAGAAGCGGGAGGGCCCAAGATACGCAGTATTTT
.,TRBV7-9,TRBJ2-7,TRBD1,CASSLDRGAYEQYF,TGTGCCAGCAGCTTGGACAGGGGAGCTTACGAGCAGTACTTC
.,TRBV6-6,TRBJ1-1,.,CASSYSLGVNTEAFF,TGTGCCAGCAGTTACTCGTTAGGGGTGAACACTGAAGCTTTCTTT
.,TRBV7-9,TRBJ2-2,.,CASSQGTAANTGELFF,TGTGCCAGCAGCCAGGGGACTGCGGCGAACACCGGGGAGCTGTTTTTT
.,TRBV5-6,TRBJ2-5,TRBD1,CASSRTGQVQETQYF,TGTGCCAGCAGCAGAACGGGACAGGTCCAAGAGACCCAGTACTTC
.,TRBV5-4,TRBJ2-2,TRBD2,CASSLAGVVGGELFF,TGTGCCAGCAGCTTAGCGGGAGTGGTTGGCGGGGAGCTGTTTTTT
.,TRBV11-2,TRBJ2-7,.,CASILTVNGYEQYF,TGTGCCAGCATCCTAACCGTGAATGGGTACGAGCAGTACTTC
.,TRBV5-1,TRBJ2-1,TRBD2,CASSLVGSGGVRNEQFF,TGCGCCAGCAGCTTGGTGGGTAGCGGGGGAGTGCGGAATGAGCAGTTCTTC
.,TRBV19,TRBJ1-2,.,CASRQNYGYTF,TGTGCCAGTAGACAGAACTATGGCTACACCTTC